This T cell receptor beta chain derives from a study of shared T cell receptors in the human thymus. Repertoires were generated with immunoSEQ multiplex PCR, while TCRdb's copy carries only in-frame clones and drops some. This repertoire shows some 640,000 clones, around 87% found once; its top ten account for approximately 0.0097%. The germline gives CDR1 MDHEN, CDR2 SYDVKM. V lost 7 bases and J lost 2; bases outside the gene matches: 12. The CDR3 is made up of 16 amino acids. A further study also used this sample, focusing on human thymus T cells. From that study: In corrective heart surgery, resections were taken, and these provided the thymus tissue. What appeared biased in thymic and blood repertoires was the usage of V and J genes. Related research has reported that thymic repertoires overlap highly among unrelated individuals.

Sequenced: thymocytes. The chain employs TRBV28 and TRBJ2-5; 8 bases are a match to TRBD2. The TCR originated in a boy under two years old with a congenital heart defect. The CDR3 DNA sequence: TGTGCCAGCACCACCGAGCGGGAGTCCCATCAAGAGACCCAGTACTTC. Protein product: CASTTERESHQETQYF. The full variable domain, in which reference TRBV28 and TRBJ2-5 provide the parts outside the CDR3, is DVKVTQSSRYLVKRTGEKVFLECVQDMDHENMFWYRQDPGLGLRLIYFSYDVKMKEKGDIPEGYSVSREKKERFSLILESASTNQTSMYLCASTTERESHQETQYFGPGTRLLVL.